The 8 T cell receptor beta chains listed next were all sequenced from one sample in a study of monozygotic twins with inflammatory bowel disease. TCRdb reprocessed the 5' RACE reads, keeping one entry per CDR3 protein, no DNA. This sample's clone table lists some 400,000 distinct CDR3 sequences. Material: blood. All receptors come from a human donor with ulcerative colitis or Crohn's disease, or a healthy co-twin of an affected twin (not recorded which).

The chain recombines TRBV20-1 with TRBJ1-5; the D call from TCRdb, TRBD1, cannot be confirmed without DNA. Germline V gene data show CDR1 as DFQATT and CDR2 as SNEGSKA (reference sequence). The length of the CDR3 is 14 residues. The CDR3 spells CSAETTGSVQPQHF.

CDR3: CASSPRPGPGEKLFF. This sequence joins TRBV9 and TRBJ1-4; TCRdb selects TRBD1, and the lack of DNA leaves this call unchecked. The V gene's germline CDR1 is SGDLS and CDR2 YYNGEE. The CDR3 is made up of 15 amino acids.

CDR3 loop: CSASLDRGGEQYF. The chain carries TRBV20-1 and TRBJ2-7; TCRdb outputs TRBD1, but without DNA this stays unchecked. From germline, CDR1 is DFQATT and CDR2 SNEGSKA (reference sequence). CDR3 length: 13 residues.

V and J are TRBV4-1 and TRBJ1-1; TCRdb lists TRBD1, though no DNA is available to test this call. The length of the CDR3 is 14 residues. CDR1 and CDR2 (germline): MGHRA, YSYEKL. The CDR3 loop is CASSHRGENTEAFF.

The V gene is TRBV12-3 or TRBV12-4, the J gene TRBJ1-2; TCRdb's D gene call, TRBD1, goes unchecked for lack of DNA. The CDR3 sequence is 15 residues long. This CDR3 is CASSLALQGWWGYTF.

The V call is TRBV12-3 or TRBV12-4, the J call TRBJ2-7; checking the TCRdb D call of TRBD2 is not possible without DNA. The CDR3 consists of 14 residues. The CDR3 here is CASSSGGYLPEQYF.

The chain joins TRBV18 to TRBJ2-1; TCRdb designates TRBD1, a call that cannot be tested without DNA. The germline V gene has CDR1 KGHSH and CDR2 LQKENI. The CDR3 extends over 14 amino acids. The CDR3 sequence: CASSPQTGGNEQFF.

CDR3 in amino acids: CASSLEALNYGYTF. The J gene is TRBJ1-2, the V gene TRBV5-5. Per the germline V gene, CDR1 is SGHKS and CDR2 is YYEKEE (reference sequence). CDR3 size: 14 residues.